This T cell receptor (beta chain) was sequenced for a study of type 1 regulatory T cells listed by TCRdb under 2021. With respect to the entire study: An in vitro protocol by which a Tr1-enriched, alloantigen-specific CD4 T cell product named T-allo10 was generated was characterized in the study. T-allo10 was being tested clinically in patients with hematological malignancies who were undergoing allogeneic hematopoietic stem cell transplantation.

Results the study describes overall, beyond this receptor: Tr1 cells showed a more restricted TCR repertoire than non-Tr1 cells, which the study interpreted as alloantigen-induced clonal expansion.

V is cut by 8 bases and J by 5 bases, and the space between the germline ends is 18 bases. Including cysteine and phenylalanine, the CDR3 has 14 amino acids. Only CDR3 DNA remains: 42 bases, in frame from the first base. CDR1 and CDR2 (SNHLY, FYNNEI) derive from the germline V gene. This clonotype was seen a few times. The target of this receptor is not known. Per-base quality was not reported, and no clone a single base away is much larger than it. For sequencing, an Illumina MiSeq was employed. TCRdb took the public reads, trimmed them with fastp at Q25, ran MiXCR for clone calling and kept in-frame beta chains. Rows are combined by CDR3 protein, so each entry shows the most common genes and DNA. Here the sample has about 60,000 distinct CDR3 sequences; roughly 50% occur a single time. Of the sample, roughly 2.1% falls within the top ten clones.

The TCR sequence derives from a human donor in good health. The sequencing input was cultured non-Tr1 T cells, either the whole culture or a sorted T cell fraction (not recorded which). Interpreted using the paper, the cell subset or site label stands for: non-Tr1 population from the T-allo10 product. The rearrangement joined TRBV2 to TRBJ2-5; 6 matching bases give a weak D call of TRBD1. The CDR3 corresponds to CASDQETGLETQYF. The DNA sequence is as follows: TGTGCCAGCGATCAGGAGACAGGACTGGAGACCCAGTACTTC.